This passage covers 12 T cell receptor beta chains from one sample sequenced in a study of shared clonotypes between healthy human individuals. The data were produced by immunoSEQ multiplex PCR, yet TCRdb's version contains in-frame clones alone and is incomplete. The table lists some 1,400,000 clones, over 95% of them singletons. Sequencing was performed on naive CD4+ T cells sorted from blood. Stated subset: CD45RA+ positively selected. The receptors stem from a man younger than 45 in good health.

The V and J genes are TRBV5-4 and TRBJ2-3, with D maybe TRBD2 (5 bases). Trimming shortened V by 4 bases and J by 3 bases, and 12 bases separated the two germline ends. CDR3 length equals 14 residues. CDR1 and CDR2 from the germline V gene are SGHNT and YYREEE (reference sequence). The CDR3 loop reads CASSARTETDTQYF. Written as DNA, the CDR3 is TGTGCCAGCAGCGCCCGGACTGAAACAGATACGCAGTATTTT.

The chain uses TRBV7-2 and TRBJ2-5; tentatively, D is TRBD2 (6 bases). The V end was cut by 4 bases, the J end by 4 bases, with 16 bases between. The CDR3 extends over 15 amino acids. Germline V lookup: CDR1 SGHTA, CDR2 FQGNSA. This chain's CDR3 is CASSSGLLVGETQYF. In DNA, the CDR3 is TGTGCCAGCAGCTCGGGACTCCTCGTGGGAGAGACCCAGTACTTC.

V usage is TRBV10-3 and J usage is TRBJ2-3, with D possibly being TRBD2 (5 bases). V lost 6 bases to trimming and J lost 4 bases, with 14 bases between them. There are 14 residues in the CDR3. Per germline, CDR1 ENHRY and CDR2 SYGVKD. CDR3 DNA: TGTGCCATCAGGACAAGCCTCGGGGCAGATACGCAGTATTTT. This sequence encodes CAIRTSLGADTQYF.

This chain uses TRBV6-5 with TRBJ2-7; tentatively, D is TRBD1 (6 bases). This CDR3 is built from 14 residues. Deletions cut 2 bases from V and 2 bases from J, with 10 bases between. The germline V gene encodes CDR1 MNHEY and CDR2 SVGAGI. The CDR3 bases are TGTGCCAGCAGTTACATCAGGGACACCTACGAGCAGTACTTC. It specifies CASSYIRDTYEQYF.

The chain has TRBV9 and TRBJ2-1, with 10 positions matching TRBD2. The CDR3 extends over 15 amino acids. The germline gives CDR1 SGDLS, CDR2 YYNGEE. The ends lost 2 bases at V and 5 bases at J; junction bases unmatched: 4. CDR3 sequence: CASSVYGTSDNEQFF. CDR3 coding DNA: TGTGCCAGCAGCGTCTACGGGACTAGCGACAATGAGCAGTTCTTC.

V usage is TRBV5-1 and J usage is TRBJ1-2; TRBD1 matches at 10 bases. With V trimmed by 3 bases and J by 6 bases, 2 bases remained unmatched. This CDR3 region has 13 residues. Germline CDR1 and CDR2: SGHRS and YFSETQ. CDR3 nucleotide sequence: TGCGCCAGCAGCTCGGGACAGGGGAATGGCTACACCTTC. As protein: CASSSGQGNGYTF.

This chain uses TRBV11-3 with TRBJ2-2; D gene uncertain. The CDR3 has 13 amino acids. Trimming pared 3 bases from V and 8 bases from J, leaving 10 bases between. Germline V lookup: CDR1 SGHNT, CDR2 YENEEA. The CDR3 sequence: CASSLNLGGELFF. The DNA for the CDR3 is TGTGCCAGCAGCTTGAACTTGGGGGGGGAGCTGTTTTTT.

The rearrangement links TRBV10-1 to TRBJ2-5, with D possibly being TRBD2 (6 bases). The germline V gene has CDR1 WNHNN and CDR2 SYGVQD (reference sequence). Trimming stripped 0 bases from V and 5 bases from J, with 7 bases between. The CDR3 is made up of 13 amino acids. In DNA form, the CDR3 reads TGCGCCAGCAGTGAGTCGGGGGGTGAGACCCAGTACTTC. This codes for CASSESGGETQYF.

The CDR3 reads CASSLVGLAGNTGELFF. As DNA, the CDR3 is TGTGCCAGCAGCTTAGTGGGACTAGCGGGGAACACCGGGGAGCTGTTTTTT. The rearrangement joins TRBV7-8 to TRBJ2-2, with 12 bases fitting TRBD2. Trimming took 1 base from V and 1 from J; bases not matched to a gene: 1. Per germline, CDR1 SGHVS and CDR2 FQNEAQ. The CDR3 contains 17 residues.

The chain joins TRBV2 to TRBJ2-1; D is unresolved. Per germline, CDR1 SNHLY and CDR2 FYNNEI. The CDR3 runs 19 residues. Trimming left V 6 bases short and J 4 bases short, with 28 bases between. This CDR3 is CASSRRAAGRYTSYNEQFF. The CDR3 region has the DNA TGTGCCAGCAGCCGACGGGCGGCTGGCCGATACACATCTTACAATGAGCAGTTCTTC.

This chain links TRBV29-1 with TRBJ2-1; D gene uncertain. The V gene lost 2 bases and the J gene lost 9 bases, with 20 bases spanning the gap. CDR3 length: 15 amino acids. Germline-derived CDR1 and CDR2 are SQVTM and ANQGSEA. This CDR3 reads CSVERARFKSVEQFF. The CDR3 DNA reads as TGCAGCGTTGAAAGAGCGCGATTCAAGTCGGTTGAGCAGTTCTTC.

The genes are TRBV6-5 and TRBJ2-1; D unresolved. The V and J ends lost 5 bases and 12 bases respectively, with 8 bases between them. Germline V gives CDR1 MNHEY, CDR2 SVGAGI. This CDR3 spans 10 amino acids. The CDR3 sequence is CASSRARQFF. The DNA for the CDR3 is TGTGCCAGCAGTCGGGCTAGGCAGTTCTTC.